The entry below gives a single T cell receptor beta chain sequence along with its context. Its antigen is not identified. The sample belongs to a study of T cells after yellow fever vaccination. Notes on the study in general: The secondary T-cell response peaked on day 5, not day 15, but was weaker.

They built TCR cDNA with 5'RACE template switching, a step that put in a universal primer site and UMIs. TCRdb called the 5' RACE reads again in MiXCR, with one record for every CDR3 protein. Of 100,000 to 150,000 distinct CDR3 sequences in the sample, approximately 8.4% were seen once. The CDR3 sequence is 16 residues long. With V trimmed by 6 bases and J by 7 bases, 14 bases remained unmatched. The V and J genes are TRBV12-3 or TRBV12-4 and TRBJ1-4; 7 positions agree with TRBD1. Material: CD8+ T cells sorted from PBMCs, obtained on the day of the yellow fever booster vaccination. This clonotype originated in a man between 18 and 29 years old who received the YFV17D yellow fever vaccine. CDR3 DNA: TGTGCCAGCAGATCCGGGACAGCGTATCTAAGTGAAAAACTGTTTTTT. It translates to CASRSGTAYLSEKLFF.